A single sample is the source of the 15 T cell receptor beta chains below, sequenced in a study of metastatic and nonmetastatic thyroid tumors. Patients were all untreated before their thyroid surgery. TCRdb reanalyzed the PCR reads with MiXCR. Here the sample spans roughly 33,000 clones, over 15% being singletons. Sequencing was carried out using blood. All receptors derive from a male donor with papillary thyroid cancer or a benign thyroid nodule (not recorded which). Some clones in this sample may be carry-over from other donors' samples.

Concerning this clone itself: At one end, the junction sequence differs from germline, possibly due to a read error. The chain uses TRBV27 and TRBJ2-2; 8 nucleotides agree with TRBD2. CDR1 is MNHEY and CDR2 is SMNVEV in the germline V gene (reference sequence). The CDR3 has 14 amino acids. CDR3 residues: CASSTLADTGELFF. In DNA form, the CDR3 reads TGTGCCAGCAGTACACTAGCGGACACCGGTGAGCTGTTTTTT.

This clone occurred once. The gene calls are TRBV2 and TRBJ2-5; D ambiguous. This CDR3 is 16 amino acids long. V lost 5 bases, J lost 0 bases, and 16 bases lay in between. Germline V gene sequence: CDR1 SNHLY, CDR2 FYNNEI. CDR3 region: CASSSPGHTYQETQYF. In DNA form, the CDR3 reads TGTGCCAGCAGTTCACCGGGCCACACATACCAAGAGACCCAGTACTTC.

This clone was seen at least ten times. V is TRBV19 and J is TRBJ1-2; TRBD1 is a possible D gene (5 bases). From germline, CDR1 is LNHDA and CDR2 SQIVND (reference sequence). With 4 bases removed from V and 3 bases from J, the gap between germline ends came to 12 bases. The CDR3 is made up of 14 amino acids. The CDR3 region has the DNA TGTGCCAGTAGTACGCCTCCAGGGTACTATGGCTACACCTTC. Protein: CASSTPPGYYGYTF.

This clone was counted a few times. The chain links TRBV19 to TRBJ2-7; D might be TRBD1 (5 bases). The CDR3 is 13 amino acids. V dropped 7 bases and J dropped 7 bases, with 17 bases sitting between them. Germline CDR1 reads LNHDA; CDR2 reads SQIVND (reference sequence). The CDR3 region is CASNKGLWEEQYF. In nucleotides, the CDR3 is TGTGCCAGTAACAAGGGGCTTTGGGAAGAGCAGTACTTC. The full variable domain, with the rest looked up from reference TRBV19 and TRBJ2-7, is DGGITQSPKYLFRKEGQNVTLSCEQNLNHDAMYWYRQDPGQGLRLIYYSQIVNDFQKGDIAEGYSVSREKKESFPLTVTSAQKNPTAFYLCASNKGLWEEQYFGPGTRLTVT.

The V gene is TRBV19, the J gene TRBJ1-5, with 7 bases that match TRBD1. Germline lookup yields CDR1 LNHDA and CDR2 SQIVND (reference sequence). With 1 base clipped from V and 6 bases from J, the junction kept 6 bases outside the gene matches. The CDR3 spans 15 residues. The CDR3 spells CASSIADRESQPQHF. Here the CDR3 DNA reads TGTGCCAGTAGTATAGCCGACAGGGAGAGTCAGCCCCAGCATTTT.

This clone was picked up many times. Here the CDR3 DNA reads TGCGCCAGCAGCCATACGGGACAGGGGGCCCCAGCTTTCTTT. This encodes CASSHTGQGAPAFF. The V and J genes are TRBV4-1 and TRBJ1-1, with TRBD1 matching 12 bases. Trimming at V came to 3 bases and at J to 10 bases, leaving 6 bases not matched to a gene. This CDR3 comprises 14 residues. CDR1 and CDR2 (germline): MGHRA, YSYEKL.

This clone showed up many times. The genes are TRBV5-4 and TRBJ1-2; D is unresolved. Germline CDR1 and CDR2: SGHNT and YYREEE (reference sequence). The CDR3 runs to 17 residues. V shed 2 bases and J shed 0 bases, with 17 bases lying between them. CDR3 sequence reads: CASSFGTVVPTNYGYTF. The DNA of the CDR3 is TGTGCCAGCAGCTTCGGCACAGTGGTCCCAACTAACTATGGCTACACCTTC.

At least ten counts were recorded for this clone. The gene calls are TRBV3-1 and TRBJ1-3; D is undetermined. The CDR3 has 14 residues. Per germline, CDR1 LGHDT and CDR2 YNNKEL (reference sequence). V lost 4 bases, J lost 3 bases, and 10 bases lay in between. The CDR3 DNA follows: TGTGCCAGCAGCCCAGCGGGGTTTGGAAACACCATATATTTT. This codes for CASSPAGFGNTIYF. Full variable domain (outside the CDR3, taken from reference TRBV3-1 and TRBJ1-3): DTAVSQTPKYLVTQMGNDKSIKCEQNLGHDTMYWYKQDSKKFLKIMFSYNNKELIINETVPNRFSPKSPDKAHLNLHINSLELGDSAVYFCASSPAGFGNTIYFGEGSWLTVV.

This clone was picked up many times. The V call is TRBV4-2, the J call TRBJ2-7; 11 bases are shared with TRBD2. The length of the CDR3 is 18 residues. Trimming removed 4 bases from V and 3 bases from J; junction bases left unmatched: 14. Germline V CDR1 and CDR2: LGHNA, YNFKEQ. The CDR3 reads CASSPEERGTSGFYEQYF. CDR3 sequence (DNA): TGTGCCAGCAGCCCAGAGGAACGCGGGACTAGCGGATTCTACGAGCAGTACTTC.

Sample share makes this clone medium-sized (0.01 to 0.1%). The genes are TRBV6-2 or TRBV6-3 and TRBJ2-7; unclear D gene. The CDR3 has 14 amino acids. Trimming removed 0 bases at V and 3 bases at J, with 9 bases between. The germline CDR1 and CDR2 sequences are MNHEY and SVGEGT. The chain's CDR3 is CASSYSELHYEQYF. DNA for the CDR3: TGTGCCAGCAGTTACTCCGAACTACACTACGAGCAGTACTTC.

The table lists this clone with many counts. V gene TRBV19 combines with J gene TRBJ2-2; maybe TRBD1 (6 bases). Trimming left V 6 bases short and J 7 bases short, with 21 bases between. The CDR3 is made up of 16 amino acids. The germline gives CDR1 LNHDA, CDR2 SQIVND (reference sequence). CDR3 nucleotides: TGTGCCAGTAGCCCGGACAGTTTATCATGGGTCGGGGAGCTGTTTTTT. This encodes CASSPDSLSWVGELFF.

This clone was detected a few times. The rearrangement links TRBV6-1 to TRBJ2-7, with 7 nucleotides matching TRBD1. Germline values: CDR1 MNHNS, CDR2 SASEGT. The CDR3 runs to 17 residues. The junction had 17 bases not matched to a gene; V was cut back by 2 bases and J by 7 bases. CDR3 coding DNA: TGTGCCAGCAGTGAAAGGAGGTTGGGACAGCCTTCCTCGGAGCAGTACTTC. Encoded protein: CASSERRLGQPSSEQYF.

The sample holds many counts of this clone. The J gene is TRBJ2-7, the V gene TRBV7-9; TRBD1 agrees at 9 bases. The trim removed 5 bases at V and 1 base at J, leaving 6 bases unmatched. Germline values: CDR1 SEHNR, CDR2 FQNEAQ (reference sequence). The CDR3 consists of 15 residues. The DNA for the CDR3 is TGTGCCAGCAGCAAGGGAGACAGGGGGTCCTACGAGCAGTACTTC. Protein sequence: CASSKGDRGSYEQYF.

This clone was counted many times. The CDR3 region has the DNA TGTGCCTGGATTGCGGAAACTGAAGCTTTCTTT. Encoded protein: CAWIAETEAFF. The V call is TRBV30, the J call TRBJ1-1; D unresolved. V was shortened by 4 bases and J by 5 bases, with 8 bases between the two germline ends. This CDR3 has 11 residues. The V gene's germline CDR1 is GTSNPN and CDR2 SVGIG (reference sequence).

Within the sample, this clone is medium-sized. The chain is built from TRBV12-3 or TRBV12-4 and TRBJ2-2, with TRBD1 matching over 7 bases. J was trimmed by 2 bases and V by 6 bases; bases with no gene match: 15. The CDR3 runs to 18 residues. The CDR3 DNA reads TGTGCCAGCAGCCATACTTTGACAGGGAACCTAAACACCGGGGAGCTGTTTTTT. It is translated as CASSHTLTGNLNTGELFF.